Listed below are T cell receptor beta chains from one sample, sequenced in a study of blood T cells in healthy people across ages. TCRdb reprocessed the 5' RACE reads with MiXCR, giving one entry per CDR3 protein. The table lists roughly 800,000 distinct CDR3 sequences, nearly 60% of them singletons. The sequencing input was blood. These receptors were taken from a man aged 30-40 years in good health. The CDR3 runs from the conserved cysteine through the conserved F or W. The order of the fields is J gene, V gene, CDR3 protein.

TRBJ1-1 | TRBV7-9 | CASSSNRQGYTEAFF
TRBJ2-3 | TRBV7-9 | CASSSGSMSDTQFF
TRBJ2-1 | TRBV7-2 | CASSLSRSAYNEQFF
NA | TRBV20-1 | CSATARIAGGREQYF
TRBJ1-5 | TRBV4-2 | CASSQVGLPQHF
TRBJ2-3 | TRBV7-9 | CASSLVDSGTDTQYF
TRBJ2-1 | TRBV7-9 | CASSSLIGDRGNEQFF
TRBJ2-4 | TRBV20-1 | CSAREPGTHRQYF
TRBJ2-7 | TRBV20-1 | CSASGGTGTSYEQYF
TRBJ2-7 | TRBV7-9 | CASSLVQGLRRYEQYF
TRBJ2-3 | TRBV7-2 | CASSLKAGGTPSGTDTQYF
TRBJ2-5 | TRBV6-1 | CASSGGDRVRETQYF
TRBJ1-1 | TRBV6-2/TRBV6-3 | CASSEPGINTEAFF
TRBJ2-3 | TRBV12-3/TRBV12-4 | CASSDARQGSDTQYF
TRBJ2-5 | TRBV27 | CASSSPPGPPQETQYF
TRBJ2-1 | TRBV6-5 | CASSYSWSRTHEQFF
NA | TRBV5-5 | CASSWTNQETQYF
TRBJ2-1 | TRBV6-6 | CASSRLGGIPDEQFF
TRBJ1-4 | TRBV4-1 | CASSQDETVPWDLNEKLFF
TRBJ1-2 | TRBV6-4 | CASKISTGDYGYTF
TRBJ2-7 | TRBV4-2 | CASSHFGQTYEQYF
TRBJ1-1 | TRBV7-2 | CASSLAMGWRDTEAFF
TRBJ2-3 | TRBV15 | CATSAGLAGTLDTQYF
TRBJ1-2 | TRBV21-1 | CASRRTGGRDYTF
TRBJ2-1 | TRBV6-2/TRBV6-3 | CASSTGQGGEQFF
TRBJ2-3 | TRBV10-3 | CAIRTDRAYTDTQYF
TRBJ2-5 | TRBV10-3 | CAIRGRGEETQYF
TRBJ2-7 | TRBV12-3/TRBV12-4 | CASSSPLDGSYEQYF
TRBJ2-7 | TRBV27 | CASSFGPVYEQYF
TRBJ2-7 | TRBV28 | CASRSPGGTYEQYF
TRBJ2-6 | TRBV29-1 | CSVAGSQGSGANVLTF
TRBJ1-1 | TRBV7-2 | CASSPRDRLEAFF
TRBJ1-1 | TRBV14 | CASSLWTEGEAFF
TRBJ2-1 | TRBV20-1 | CSANAWTGQSNEQFF
TRBJ2-7 | TRBV12-3/TRBV12-4 | CASSFDRGLGEQYF
TRBJ2-1 | TRBV20-1 | CSVNFRGLASNEQFF
TRBJ2-4 | TRBV3-1 | CASSQPSASAKNIQYF
TRBJ1-2 | TRBV9 | CASSPMDRIGGYTF
TRBJ2-3 | TRBV7-2 | CASSSLGADTQYF
TRBJ1-2 | TRBV29-1 | CSVPWTGGGYGYTF
TRBJ2-1 | TRBV7-2 | CASSSQPGLAGVFQFF
TRBJ2-1 | TRBV9 | CASSVGGVNEQFF
TRBJ1-4 | TRBV7-2 | CASSPDPEWREKLFF
TRBJ2-7 | TRBV6-5 | CASSQSGRRDEQYF
TRBJ2-7 | TRBV3-1 | CASSQSVSRGHYEQYF
TRBJ1-4 | TRBV20-1 | CSASPPGNEKLFF
TRBJ2-5 | TRBV7-2 | CASSLRRLETQYF
TRBJ1-2 | TRBV2 | CASSVGSGGYGYTF
TRBJ2-2 | TRBV29-1 | CSVSRGANTGELFF
NA | TRBV21-1 | CASSGLAGGMYNEQYF